This TCR beta chain originates from a study of CD8 T cells in Susac syndrome. The CDR3 is made up of 18 amino acids. Germline V gives CDR1 SQVTM, CDR2 ANQGSEA. V gave up 4 bases and J gave up 2 bases; unmatched junction bases: 17. A quantity of about 0.5 to 1 ug RNA underwent reverse transcription using random hexamers. By means of immunoSEQ multiplex PCR, TCR beta CDR3 spanning 54 Vbeta and 13 Jbeta underwent amplification. TCRdb re-called the immunoSEQ multiplex PCR reads through MiXCR, storing one row per CDR3 protein. The table has roughly 120,000 distinct CDR3 sequences, roughly 96% seen once. The clonotype was recovered from a human donor in good health. The V and J genes are TRBV29-1 and TRBJ2-1; the match to TRBD2 covers 7 bases. Sequenced input: CD4+ T cells from PBMCs. The CDR3 DNA reads as TGCAGCGTTGGGGGGGGACTCCTAGACCGGGGCGCCTACAATGAGCAGTTCTTC. Residues: CSVGGGLLDRGAYNEQFF.